This T cell receptor beta chain emerged from a study of OX40 agonist ivuxolimab in advanced cancers. Study summary: Of the participants, approximately 44% had some prior anti-PD-1, anti-PD-L1 or anti-CTLA-4 therapy, which was allowed.

At cycle 4 day 1, cycle 7 day 1, and baseline, blood was sampled. Looked up from germline, CDR1 is MNHEY and CDR2 is SVGAGI. The CDR3 sequence is 13 residues long. Trimming took 6 bases from V and 4 from J; bases not matched to a gene: 3. Clones were read by immunoSEQ multiplex PCR, and TCRdb kept only the in-frame ones, dropping some. The sample shows 65,000 to 85,000 clones, about nine tenths of them seen only once. With regard to this clone: Its antigen is not identified.

Findings and limits, study-wide: Expanded clones were, on average, more numerous in CD8+ T cells than in CD4+. Low clonal expansion, among the lowest seen, marked partial responders at 0.1-3.0 mg/kg.

This chain joins TRBV6-5 and TRBJ2-4, with 7 nucleotides matching TRBD1. The sequence was collected from an adult with an advanced solid tumor such as melanoma, head and neck, liver or kidney cancer. Source: CD4+ or CD8+ T cells sorted from blood, taken in a trial of the OX40 agonist ivuxolimab. CDR3 in DNA: TGTGCCAGCAGCCCGGGACAGAAAAACATTCAGTACTTC. It encodes CASSPGQKNIQYF.